Shown below are 6 T cell receptor beta chains from a single sample sequenced in a study of blood T cell repertoires in COVID-19. Here immunoSEQ multiplex PCR was the method, and the copy in TCRdb shows in-frame clones only, minus some. The table has under 200,000 clones, 75% to 85% seen once. Material: peripheral blood. The receptor set was obtained from a man between 60 and 75 years old with acute or convalescent COVID-19.

This sequence joins TRBV27 and TRBJ2-2; 9 bases are shared with TRBD1. V shed 3 bases and J 4 bases; nucleotides not matched to a gene: 6. Germline V CDR1 and CDR2: MNHEY, SMNVEV (reference sequence). The CDR3 spans 16 residues. The DNA of the CDR3 is TGTGCCAGCAGTTTCCAGGACAGGGGAGGCACCGGGGAGCTGTTTTTT. It is translated as CASSFQDRGGTGELFF.

This clone has more than one count but fewer than ten. The chain couples TRBV7-2 to TRBJ1-2; 8 nucleotides match TRBD1. This CDR3 is built from 15 residues. Germline assignment: CDR1 SGHTA and CDR2 FQGNSA. V lost 3 bases and J lost 5; bases outside the gene matches: 8. The CDR3 coding sequence is TGTGCCAGCAGCTTCCCCGACAGGGGAGGGTATGGCTACACCTTC. Translating it yields CASSFPDRGGYGYTF.

The chain's CDR3 is CAWSVSGLGETQYF. The CDR3 region has the DNA TGTGCCTGGAGCGTAAGCGGGTTAGGGGAGACCCAGTACTTC. This chain joins TRBV30 and TRBJ2-5; possibly TRBD2 for D (6 bases). V shed 3 bases and J shed 5 bases, with 16 bases lying between them. The CDR3 sequence is 14 residues long. Germline loops: CDR1 GTSNPN, CDR2 SVGIG (reference sequence).

The chain is built from TRBV7-3 and TRBJ2-3; D is uncertain. The CDR3 length is 14 residues. Deletions cut 0 bases from V and 5 bases from J, with 9 bases between. Germline V gene data show CDR1 as SGHTA and CDR2 as FQGTGA. The CDR3 loop is CASSLTSSGDTQYF. The CDR3 nucleotides read TGTGCCAGCAGCTTAACGTCATCAGGAGATACGCAGTATTTT.

The chain has TRBV9 and TRBJ2-2; D might be TRBD2 (5 bases). Trimming shortened V by 3 bases and J by 2 bases, and 17 bases separated the two germline ends. Germline V gene lookup returns CDR1 SGDLS and CDR2 YYNGEE. The CDR3 runs 17 residues. The CDR3: CASSGAQLGKNTGELFF. The CDR3, as DNA: TGTGCCAGCAGCGGCGCTCAACTAGGGAAAAACACCGGGGAGCTGTTTTTT.

This chain uses TRBV5-6 with TRBJ2-3, with D tentatively TRBD1 (6 bases). Germline values: CDR1 SGHDT, CDR2 YYEEEE. The CDR3 loop spans 14 amino acids. Trimming removed 3 bases from V and 5 bases from J, with 13 bases in between. The CDR3 nucleotides are TGTGCCAGCAGCTCCAGGGGAAGTGGAGATACGCAGTATTTT. This codes for CASSSRGSGDTQYF.